Below, 7 T cell receptor beta chains from the same sample are listed, as sequenced in a study of shared clonotypes between healthy human individuals. This table comes from immunoSEQ multiplex PCR, and its TCRdb copy is limited to in-frame clones, with some not included. This sample carries some 690,000 clones, 90% of them seen once, and the ten largest clones take 30% to 40%. The sequencing sample was made of memory CD8+ T cells from PBMCs. The subset here: CD45RO+ cells pooled with CCR7-negative TemRA cells. The receptor source for this set is a man aged 18 to 35 in good health. Some clones in this sample may be carry-over from other donors' samples.

This clone was seen a single time. The chain joins TRBV4-1 to TRBJ2-7; D may be TRBD2 (5 bases). Trimming pared 0 bases from V and 4 bases from J, leaving 13 bases between. This CDR3 is built from 15 residues. Germline CDR1 is MGHRA and CDR2 is YSYEKL. This CDR3 reads CASSQDSGLTYEQYF. The CDR3 DNA reads TGCGCCAGCAGCCAAGATTCAGGACTGACGTACGAGCAGTACTTC.

V is TRBV4-3 and J is TRBJ2-7; D is unclear. Germline CDR1 is LGHNA and CDR2 is YSLEER. The CDR3 loop spans 13 amino acids. V was pared by 2 bases and J by 2 bases, with 7 bases between. CDR3 residues: CASSQSLAYEQYF. CDR3 nucleotide sequence: TGCGCCAGCAGCCAATCTCTGGCCTACGAGCAGTACTTC.

This chain joins TRBV15 and TRBJ2-7, with 13 bases lining up with TRBD2. The CDR3 spans 13 residues. The ends lost 8 bases at V and 6 bases at J; junction bases unmatched: 4. Looked up from germline, CDR1 is LNHNV and CDR2 is YYDKDF (reference sequence). The CDR3 protein is CATRTSGSPEQYF. The CDR3, as DNA: TGTGCCACCCGGACTAGCGGGAGTCCCGAGCAGTACTTC. Drawing the rest from reference TRBV15 and TRBJ2-7, the complete variable domain is DAMVIQNPRYQVTQFGKPVTLSCSQTLNHNVMYWYQQKSSQAPKLLFHYYDKDFNNEADTPDNFQSRRPNTSFCFLDIRSPGLGDTAMYLCATRTSGSPEQYFGPGTRLTVT.

This chain uses TRBV7-9 with TRBJ2-3; 7 nucleotides line up with TRBD1. CDR3 size: 15 residues. Germline V lookup: CDR1 SEHNR, CDR2 FQNEAQ (reference sequence). V was pared by 3 bases and J by 4 bases, with 7 bases of the junction left unmatched. This chain's CDR3 is CASSFRGGGSDTQYF. The CDR3 bases are TGTGCCAGCAGCTTTCGAGGGGGCGGTTCAGATACGCAGTATTTT.

V usage is TRBV4-1 and J usage is TRBJ2-3; D is unresolved. The length of the CDR3 is 14 residues. Between the trimmed V and J ends, which lost 2 bases and 6 bases, there was a span of 12 bases. The germline gives CDR1 MGHRA, CDR2 YSYEKL. CDR3 nucleotides: TGCGCCAGCAGCCAAACCGGGCCACTGGATACGCAGTATTTT. Translation gives CASSQTGPLDTQYF.

The rearrangement uses TRBV27 and TRBJ1-1, with D possibly being TRBD1 (5 bases). The V gene lost 7 bases and the J gene lost 5 bases, with 14 bases spanning the gap. Germline assignment: CDR1 MNHEY and CDR2 SMNVEV (reference sequence). The length of the CDR3 is 13 residues. The chain's CDR3 is CASTQSGGTEAFF. The CDR3 DNA reads TGTGCCAGCACCCAATCGGGGGGGACTGAAGCTTTCTTT.

The chain has TRBV7-9 and TRBJ2-1, with 14 bases that match TRBD2. The CDR3 covers 16 residues. Germline loops: CDR1 SEHNR, CDR2 FQNEAQ (reference sequence). Losses at the gene ends were 6 bases for V and 12 bases for J; bases not matched to a gene: 13. The CDR3 here is CASRAEPGLAGVWQFF. The CDR3 nucleotides are TGTGCCAGCAGAGCAGAGCCGGGACTAGCGGGAGTTTGGCAGTTCTTC.